The entry below gives a single T cell receptor (beta chain) sequence along with its context. The germline V gene has CDR1 SNHLY and CDR2 FYNNEI. The CDR3 has 18 residues. V lost 6 bases to trimming and J lost 3 bases; unmatched junction nucleotides: 8. This specimen belongs to a study of cytomegalovirus exposure and HLA in healthy donors. As for the study in general: The approximately 110 validation repertoires and the 650 to 850 first-cohort repertoires shared a platform, a later analysis reported.

Using immunoSEQ multiplex PCR, the repertoire was profiled, and TCRdb retains in-frame clones only, with some absent. Among about 64,000 clones listed, roughly 94% were seen once. The chain couples TRBV2 to TRBJ2-1, with 16 bases matching TRBD2. Input material: PBMCs. The sequence derives from a woman aged 18-29 years in good health and CMV-seropositive. The CDR3, as DNA: TGTGCCAGCAGGGCCCTCGGGACTAGCGGGGGGGTCTACAATGAGCAGTTCTTC. Protein: CASRALGTSGGVYNEQFF.